This T cell receptor beta chain is drawn from a study of T cell responses to AZD1222 COVID-19 vaccine. Overall study: Second-dose schedules of about 4 or about 12 weeks were combined.

This clone was seen a few times. Its antigen is not known. Whole-study results and caveats: Reports say nearly half of spike-specific TCRs go after unmutated variant regions.

The table came from immunoSEQ multiplex PCR; TCRdb's copy has only in-frame clones and leaves some out. The sample lists almost 55,000 clones, roughly four fifths occurring once. The germline CDR1 and CDR2 sequences are MNHEY and SVGAGI. The ends were cut back, 2 bases at V and 7 bases at J, with 9 bases in the middle. The CDR3 has 13 residues. The chain joins TRBV6-5 to TRBJ2-1, with D tentatively TRBD1 (5 bases). Sequenced material: peripheral blood, taken on day 0 of AZD1222 vaccination. The receptor's source is an adult in good health. The CDR3 DNA follows: TGTGCCAGCAGTTACCAGGGTCCGAATGAGCAGTTCTTC. Translating gives CASSYQGPNEQFF.